This T cell receptor (beta chain) derives from a study of monozygotic twins with inflammatory bowel disease. The V gene's germline CDR1 is GTSNPN and CDR2 SVGIG (reference sequence). The CDR3 extends over 15 amino acids. TCRdb re-called the 5' RACE reads; one entry per CDR3 protein, DNA not given. The clone table shows 300,000 to 350,000 distinct CDR3 sequences, with the ten largest holding over 2%. V and J are TRBV30 and TRBJ1-3; without DNA, the TCRdb call of TRBD1 cannot be checked. The sequenced sample consisted of blood. The receptor was isolated from a human donor with ulcerative colitis or Crohn's disease, or a healthy co-twin of an affected twin (not recorded which). The CDR3 sequence is CAWSGLLGPGNTIYF.